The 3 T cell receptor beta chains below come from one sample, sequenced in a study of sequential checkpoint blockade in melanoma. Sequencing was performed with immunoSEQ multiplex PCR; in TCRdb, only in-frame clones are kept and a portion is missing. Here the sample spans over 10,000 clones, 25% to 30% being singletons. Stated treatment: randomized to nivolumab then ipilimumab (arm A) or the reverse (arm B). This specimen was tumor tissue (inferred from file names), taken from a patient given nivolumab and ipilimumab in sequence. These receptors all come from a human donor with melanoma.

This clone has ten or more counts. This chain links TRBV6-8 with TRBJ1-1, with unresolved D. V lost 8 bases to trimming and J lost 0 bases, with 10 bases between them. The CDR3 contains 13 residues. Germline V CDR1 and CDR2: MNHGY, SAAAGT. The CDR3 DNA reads TGTGCCAGCTTTTCGGCTATGAACACTGAAGCTTTCTTT. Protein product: CASFSAMNTEAFF.

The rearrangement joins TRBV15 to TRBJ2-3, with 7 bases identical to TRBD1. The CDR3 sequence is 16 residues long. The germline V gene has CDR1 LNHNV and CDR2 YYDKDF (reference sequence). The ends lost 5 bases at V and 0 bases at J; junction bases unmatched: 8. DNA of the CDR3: TGTGCCACCAGCTCGGGACAGCAGTCTAGCACAGATACGCAGTATTTT. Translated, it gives CATSSGQQSSTDTQYF.

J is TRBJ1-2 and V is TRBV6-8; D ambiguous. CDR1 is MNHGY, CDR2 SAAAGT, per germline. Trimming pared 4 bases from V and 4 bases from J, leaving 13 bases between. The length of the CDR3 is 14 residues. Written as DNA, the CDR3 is TGTGCCAGCAGTTCCCCTGAGAGTTCCTATGGCTACACCTTC. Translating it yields CASSSPESSYGYTF.